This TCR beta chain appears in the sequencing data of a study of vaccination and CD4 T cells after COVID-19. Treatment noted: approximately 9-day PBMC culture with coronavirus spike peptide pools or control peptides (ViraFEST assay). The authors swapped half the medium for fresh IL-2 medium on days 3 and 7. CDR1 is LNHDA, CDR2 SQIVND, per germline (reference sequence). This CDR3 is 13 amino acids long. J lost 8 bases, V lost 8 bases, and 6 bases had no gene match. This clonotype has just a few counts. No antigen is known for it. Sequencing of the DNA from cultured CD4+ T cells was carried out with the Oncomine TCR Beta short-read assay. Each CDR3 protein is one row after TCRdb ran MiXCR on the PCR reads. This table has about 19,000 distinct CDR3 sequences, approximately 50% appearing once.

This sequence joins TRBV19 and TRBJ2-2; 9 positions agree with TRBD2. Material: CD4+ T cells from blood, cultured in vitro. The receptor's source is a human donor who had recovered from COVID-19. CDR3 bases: TGTGCCAGTGGGGTAGCGGGAGATGGGGAGCTGTTTTTT. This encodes CASGVAGDGELFF.